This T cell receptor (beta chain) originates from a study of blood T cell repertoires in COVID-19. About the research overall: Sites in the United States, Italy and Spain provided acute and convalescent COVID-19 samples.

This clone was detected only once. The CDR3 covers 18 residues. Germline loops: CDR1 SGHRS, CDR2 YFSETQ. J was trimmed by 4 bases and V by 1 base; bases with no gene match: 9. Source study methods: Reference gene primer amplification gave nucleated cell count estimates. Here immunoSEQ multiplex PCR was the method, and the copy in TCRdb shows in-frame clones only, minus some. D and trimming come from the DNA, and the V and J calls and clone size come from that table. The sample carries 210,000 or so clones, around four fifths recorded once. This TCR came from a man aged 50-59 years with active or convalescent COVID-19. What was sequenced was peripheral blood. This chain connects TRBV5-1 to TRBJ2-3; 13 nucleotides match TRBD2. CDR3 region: CASSLPTLLAGGPDTQYF. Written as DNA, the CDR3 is TGCGCCAGCAGCTTGCCCACATTACTAGCGGGGGGGCCAGATACGCAGTATTTT.